The source of this TCR beta chain is a study of vaccination and CD4 T cells after COVID-19. The overall study: A positive SARS-CoV-2 nasal swab PCR result was recorded for each convalescent patient; roughly nine were mild and one severe. Two Hispanic individuals were among six male and four female convalescent patients. Overlapping spike peptides of SARS-CoV-2, HCoV-NL63, HCoV-OC43 and HCoV-229E stimulated the cells.

In this sample, this clonotype turned up once. The antigen remains undetermined. Sequencing of DNA taken from cultured CD4+ T cells relied on the Oncomine TCR Beta short-read assay. TCRdb re-called the PCR reads with MiXCR, one entry per CDR3 protein. The table includes fewer than 25,000 distinct CDR3 sequences, approximately 48% detected once. Specified treatment: roughly ten-day PBMC culture with coronavirus spike peptide pools or control peptides (ViraFEST assay). Every well contained 1.5 million to 2.5 million PBMCs, which were grown with about 10 IU/ml IL-2 and about 9.5 ug/ml peptide pools. Germline lookup yields CDR1 DFQATT and CDR2 SNEGSKA (reference sequence). V lost 0 bases to trimming and J lost 3 bases; unmatched junction nucleotides: 4. The CDR3 spans 16 residues.

The J gene is TRBJ2-1, the V gene TRBV20-1, with 11 bases identical to TRBD2. The sequenced material came from CD4+ T cells from blood, cultured in vitro. This receptor was obtained from a human donor who had recovered from COVID-19. The CDR3 DNA reads TGCAGTGCTAGAGATCCGACTAGCGGGATCTACAATGAGCAGTTCTTC. It yields the protein CSARDPTSGIYNEQFF.